A single sample is the source of the 29 T cell receptor beta chains below, sequenced in a study of regulatory T cells in long-lasting Graves disease. Arm-PCR of CDR3 regions and iRepertoire HTBI primers were the basis on which TCR beta libraries were built. One entry per CDR3 protein, called by TCRdb with MiXCR from the multiplex PCR reads. Here the sample spans fewer than 450,000 distinct CDR3 sequences, 20% to 25% being singletons. Described time point: persistent/refractory GD, antithyroid drugs over 5 years with positive TRAb. After RNA was extracted from PBMCs, the TCR library was made from it. Sequencing used peripheral blood mononuclear cells (PBMCs), obtained when the disease was refractory, from a patient treated with antithyroid drugs. The receptors derive from a female donor with Graves disease.

This clonotype has just a few counts. The V gene is TRBV4-2, the J gene TRBJ1-1; no firm D call. V was shortened by 2 bases and J by 4 bases, with 14 bases between the two germline ends. This CDR3 has 15 residues. CDR1 is LGHNA and CDR2 is YNFKEQ in the germline V gene. The CDR3 sequence is CASSQPASEGTEAFF. CDR3 DNA: TGTGCCAGCAGCCAACCTGCGAGCGAGGGCACTGAAGCTTTCTTT.

This clonotype was recorded many times. This chain uses TRBV27 with TRBJ1-1; D gene uncertain. Germline V lookup: CDR1 MNHEY, CDR2 SMNVEV (reference sequence). Trimming removed 5 bases at V and 7 bases at J, with 17 bases between. The CDR3 consists of 14 residues. CDR3 in DNA: TGTGCCAGCAGTCACGGGTTACCCGCGGGTGAAGCTTTCTTT. Its protein is CASSHGLPAGEAFF.

Ten or more counts support this clonotype. V gene TRBV7-2 combines with J gene TRBJ2-7; TRBD1 aligns across 8 bases. This CDR3 spans 15 amino acids. From germline, CDR1 is SGHTA and CDR2 FQGNSA. J was trimmed by 3 bases and V by 6 bases; bases with no gene match: 10. The CDR3 here is CASSYPGTGLYEQYF. The CDR3 nucleotides are TGTGCCAGCAGTTACCCCGGGACAGGTCTCTACGAGCAGTACTTC.

The chain carries TRBV3-1 and TRBJ2-5, with 9 bases aligning to TRBD1. The CDR3 has 16 residues. Germline CDR1 is LGHDT and CDR2 is YNNKEL (reference sequence). V was pared by 3 bases and J by 4 bases, with 9 bases of the junction left unmatched. The CDR3 region is CASSQTNRGLGETQYF. Here the CDR3 DNA reads TGTGCCAGCAGCCAGACGAACAGGGGGCTCGGAGAGACCCAGTACTTC.

The genes are TRBV29-1 and TRBJ1-2; D gene ambiguous. V lost 3 bases to trimming and J lost 7 bases, with 6 bases between them. Germline V gene lookup returns CDR1 SQVTM and CDR2 ANQGSEA. The CDR3 spans 10 residues. The CDR3 here is CSVDYGGYTF. The CDR3 bases are TGCAGCGTTGATTACGGTGGCTACACCTTC. The complete variable domain, with remaining parts taken from reference TRBV29-1 and TRBJ1-2, reads SAVISQKPSRDICQRGTSLTIQCQVDSQVTMMFWYRQQPGQSLTLIATANQGSEATYESGFVIDKFPISRPNLTFSTLTVSNMSPEDSSIYLCSVDYGGYTFGSGTRLTVV.

In its sample, this clonotype was seen many times. The chain has TRBV7-8 and TRBJ1-2, with a possible D match to TRBD1 (5 bases). This CDR3 contains 13 residues. The germline V gene has CDR1 SGHVS and CDR2 FQNEAQ. Trimming stripped 3 bases from V and 7 bases from J, with 12 bases between. CDR3 nucleotides: TGTGCCAGCAGCTTTGGGGCGCTCCCTGGCTACACCTTC. It translates to CASSFGALPGYTF.

The rearrangement uses TRBV7-8 and TRBJ2-6; TRBD1 matches 11 bases. The CDR3 runs to 18 residues. Unmatched junction bases numbered 4, after V lost 1 base and J lost 2 bases. CDR1 and CDR2 (germline): SGHVS, FQNEAQ. In DNA form, the CDR3 reads TGTGCCAGCAGCTTAGTCTGGGACAGGGGGACTGGGGCCAACGTCCTGACTTTC. Amino acids: CASSLVWDRGTGANVLTF.

This clonotype has ten or more counts. The chain carries TRBV6-1 and TRBJ2-5, with D perhaps TRBD2 (5 bases). This CDR3 region has 15 residues. Trimming removed 6 bases at V and 1 base at J, with 15 bases between. Germline V gives CDR1 MNHNS, CDR2 SASEGT. CDR3 residues: CASRRASGIQETQYF. The CDR3 bases are TGTGCCAGCAGGAGGGCGTCGGGGATCCAAGAGACCCAGTACTTC.

The gene calls are TRBV6-2 or TRBV6-3 and TRBJ2-3, with 10 bases matching TRBD1. Unmatched junction bases numbered 4, after V lost 4 bases and J lost 3 bases. The CDR3 consists of 15 residues. Germline CDR1 and CDR2: MNHEY and SVGEGT. CDR3 residues: CASSLRTGGTDTQYF. In DNA, the CDR3 is TGTGCCAGCAGTTTACGGACAGGGGGTACAGATACGCAGTATTTT.

This clonotype has ten or more counts. The CDR3 DNA reads as TGTGCCAGCAGCTTAGTATTGGACACTGAAGCTTTCTTT. It translates to CASSLVLDTEAFF. V is TRBV7-2 and J is TRBJ1-1; D remains ambiguous. Per the germline V gene, CDR1 is SGHTA and CDR2 is FQGNSA. Trimming left V 1 base short and J 3 bases short, with 6 bases between. This CDR3 contains 13 residues.

This clonotype was found many times. The chain employs TRBV12-3 or TRBV12-4 and TRBJ1-4; D remains ambiguous. V lost 6 bases and J lost 5, with 19 bases in between. The CDR3 has 16 residues. The CDR3 is CASSLALSKRNEKLFF. The CDR3 coding sequence is TGTGCCAGCAGCCTAGCCCTGAGCAAGCGGAATGAAAAACTGTTTTTT.

V usage is TRBV12-3 or TRBV12-4 and J usage is TRBJ2-2; D might be TRBD1 (6 bases). Trimming shortened V by 3 bases and J by 4 bases, and 21 bases separated the two germline ends. This CDR3 contains 18 residues. The CDR3 loop reads CASSFIAQGRGGTGELFF. CDR3 DNA sequence: TGTGCCAGCAGTTTTATTGCGCAGGGCCGAGGGGGCACCGGGGAGCTGTTTTTT.

This clonotype appeared many times. The gene calls are TRBV6-1 and TRBJ1-1, with TRBD1 identical over 7 bases. Germline V lookup: CDR1 MNHNS, CDR2 SASEGT. The J segment lost 5 bases and the V segment lost 6 bases, leaving 9 bases of the junction unmatched. The CDR3 spans 14 residues. Here the CDR3 DNA reads TGTGCCAGCAGGCCGACAGGGATGGAGACTGAAGCTTTCTTT. This translates into CASRPTGMETEAFF.

The chain combines TRBV4-2 with TRBJ1-6; 10 positions match TRBD1. Germline V gives CDR1 LGHNA, CDR2 YNFKEQ. The CDR3 covers 16 residues. Unmatched junction bases numbered 10, after V lost 7 bases and J lost 7 bases. Here the CDR3 DNA reads TGTGCCAGCAAAAGTGCGCCGGGACAGGGGAATTCACCCCTCCACTTT. Protein product: CASKSAPGQGNSPLHF.

This chain connects TRBV5-6 to TRBJ1-2, with unresolved D. Germline CDR1 reads SGHDT; CDR2 reads YYEEEE. With 4 bases removed from V and 1 base from J, the gap between germline ends came to 8 bases. CDR3 length: 13 residues. The CDR3 sequence is CASSPTINYGYTF. CDR3 sequence (DNA): TGTGCCAGCAGCCCGACGATTAACTATGGCTACACCTTC.

This clonotype is medium-sized (0.01 to 0.1%) by share. The rearrangement uses TRBV28 and TRBJ2-5, with TRBD2 as a possible D gene (5 bases). The CDR3 contains 15 residues. In germline, CDR1 is MDHEN, CDR2 SYDVKM. V was shortened by 6 bases and J by 3 bases, with 17 bases between the two germline ends. CDR3 bases: TGTGCCAGCAGGGAGACTCCGGGGAATGAAGAGACCCAGTACTTC. Amino acid sequence: CASRETPGNEETQYF.

This clonotype was detected only a few times. The V call is TRBV25-1, the J call TRBJ1-3, with D possibly TRBD1 on 6 matching bases. This CDR3 is built from 15 residues. Germline V gene sequence: CDR1 MGHDK, CDR2 SYGVNS. Trimming took off 6 bases at V and 0 bases at J, with 12 bases between the two ends. The CDR3 nucleotides read TGTGCCAGCAGGGGAATAGGGGGCTCTGGAAACACCATATATTTT. Translated, it gives CASRGIGGSGNTIYF.

This rearrangement joins TRBV20-1 to TRBJ2-5, with D possibly TRBD2 on 6 matching bases. The CDR3 is 15 residues long. Germline values: CDR1 DFQATT, CDR2 SNEGSKA (reference sequence). The V gene lost 6 bases and the J gene lost 2 bases, with 19 bases spanning the gap. Written as DNA, the CDR3 is TGCAGTGCCCTATTTGAGCGGGTCCCACAAGAGACCCAGTACTTC. The encoded protein is CSALFERVPQETQYF.

Ten or more counts support this clonotype. V is TRBV11-2 and J is TRBJ1-5; D is uncertain. Per germline, CDR1 SGHAT and CDR2 FQNNGV. Trimming shortened V by 5 bases and J by 1 base, and 12 bases separated the two germline ends. CDR3 length: 15 amino acids. The CDR3 nucleotides read TGTGCCAGCAGCCCAGCCTCGGGCAGCAATCAGCCCCAGCATTTT. Residues: CASSPASGSNQPQHF.

The V call is TRBV5-1, the J call TRBJ2-2; TRBD2 matches at 9 bases. V lost 0 bases to trimming and J lost 5 bases; unmatched junction nucleotides: 2. This CDR3 region has 15 residues. CDR1 is SGHRS and CDR2 is YFSETQ in the germline V gene. Here the CDR3 DNA reads TGCGCCAGCAGCTTGGAAGGACTAGCGACCGGGGAGCTGTTTTTT. Protein sequence: CASSLEGLATGELFF.

V is TRBV10-3 and J is TRBJ2-2; a possible D gene is TRBD2 (5 bases). V lost 7 bases and J lost 2, with 23 bases in between. CDR1 and CDR2 (germline): ENHRY, SYGVKD. The CDR3 totals 18 residues. CDR3: CAINGPSYNKGNTGELFF. The CDR3 bases are TGTGCCATCAACGGGCCTAGCTACAATAAGGGAAACACCGGGGAGCTGTTTTTT.

The table lists this clonotype with a few counts. V and J are TRBV20-1 and TRBJ2-6; no reliable D call. CDR3 length: 13 residues. V was pared by 6 bases and J by 3 bases, with 9 bases between. Per germline, CDR1 DFQATT and CDR2 SNEGSKA (reference sequence). CDR3 in DNA: TGCAGTGCCAAAAGGATTGGGGCCAACGTCCTGACTTTC. Protein sequence: CSAKRIGANVLTF.

This clonotype was recorded at least ten times. V and J are TRBV12-3 or TRBV12-4 and TRBJ2-7; the D gene is possibly TRBD2 (6 bases). This CDR3 contains 14 residues. V dropped 7 bases and J dropped 3 bases, with 16 bases sitting between them. The CDR3 loop is CASKRDGLFYEQYF. CDR3 DNA sequence: TGTGCCAGCAAACGGGACGGACTATTCTACGAGCAGTACTTC.

With respect to this clonotype: Being one base from a much bigger clone, this may be a read error. This sequence joins TRBV6-2 or TRBV6-3 and TRBJ2-7; perhaps D is TRBD1 or TRBD2 (5 bases each). Germline V lookup: CDR1 MNHEY, CDR2 SVGEGT. Trimming cost V 5 bases and J 0 bases, with 17 bases left between them. The CDR3 runs 16 residues. CDR3 protein: CASSAESGRGSYEQYF. The CDR3 nucleotides are TGTGCCAGCAGTGCTGAATCGGGACGGGGCTCCTACGAGCAGTACTTC.

The rearrangement links TRBV7-2 to TRBJ2-7, with D hard to call. CDR3 size: 12 residues. Germline loops: CDR1 SGHTA, CDR2 FQGNSA. V was pared by 7 bases and J by 7 bases, with 14 bases between. CDR3 nucleotides: TGTGCCAGCAAGGGTCCGGAAGCGGAGCAGTACTTC. Its translation is CASKGPEAEQYF.

To note about this clonotype: This may be a read error: a much more frequent sequence differs by one nucleotide. The CDR3 loop reads CASSPLDKGETQYF. DNA for the CDR3: TGTGCCAGCAGTCCGCTGGACAAGGGGGAGACCCAGTACTTC. J is TRBJ2-5 and V is TRBV28; TRBD1 is a possible D gene (5 bases). Germline loops: CDR1 MDHEN, CDR2 SYDVKM. The CDR3 sequence is 14 residues long. V gave up 5 bases and J gave up 5 bases, with 15 bases separating them.

Many counts were recorded for this clonotype. This rearrangement joins TRBV20-1 to TRBJ2-5, with D possibly being TRBD1 (6 bases). This CDR3 region has 15 residues. The germline V and J ends were trimmed by 3 bases and 5 bases, with 19 bases remaining between them. Germline CDR1 is DFQATT and CDR2 is SNEGSKA (reference sequence). Written as DNA, the CDR3 is TGCAGTGCTAGTACTCTTGGACAGCCTGGGGAGACCCAGTACTTC. Protein product: CSASTLGQPGETQYF.

This clonotype occurred a few times. The chain uses TRBV6-2 or TRBV6-3 and TRBJ2-2, with TRBD2 as a possible D gene (5 bases). In germline, CDR1 is MNHEY, CDR2 SVGEGT. Trimming took 0 bases from V and 7 from J, leaving 6 bases between them. The length of the CDR3 is 13 residues. The CDR3 loop is CASSYSDFGELFF. CDR3 nucleotide sequence: TGTGCCAGCAGTTACTCGGACTTCGGGGAGCTGTTTTTT.

This clonotype was counted only a few times. This chain connects TRBV7-2 to TRBJ2-1, with D perhaps matching TRBD2 (7 bases). This CDR3 has 15 amino acids. The germline V and J ends were trimmed by 6 bases and 6 bases, with 18 bases remaining between them. Germline V gene data show CDR1 as SGHTA and CDR2 as FQGNSA. CDR3 residues: CASRLARGFGNEQFF. In DNA form, the CDR3 reads TGTGCCAGCAGACTAGCGAGGGGGTTCGGCAATGAGCAGTTCTTC.